These 22 T cell receptor beta chains were all obtained from the same sample, sequenced in a study of blood T cell repertoires in COVID-19. Method: immunoSEQ multiplex PCR; TCRdb's copy keeps in-frame clones and lacks some. The sample has fewer than 65,000 clones; roughly nine tenths are singletons. The sample consisted of peripheral blood. These receptors were obtained from a woman aged 55-70 years with COVID-19, enrolled during active disease.

The chain uses TRBV7-3 and TRBJ1-1, with 9 positions matching TRBD1. The ends lost 2 bases at V and 6 bases at J; junction bases unmatched: 1. The CDR3 has 13 amino acids. Germline CDR1 is SGHTA and CDR2 is FQGTGA. DNA for the CDR3: TGTGCCAGCAGCTTATGGGACAGGGCTGAAGCTTTCTTT. Its protein is CASSLWDRAEAFF. Using reference TRBV7-3 and TRBJ1-1 for the parts outside the CDR3, the full variable domain is GAGVSQTPSNKVTEKGKYVELRCDPISGHTALYWYRQSLGQGPEFLIYFQGTGAADDSGLPNDRFFAVRPEGSVSTLKIQRTERGDSAVYLCASSLWDRAEAFFGQGTRLTVV.

The CDR3, as DNA: TGTGCCACCAGTGGGGGTAGCGACCGGCGGCAGTATTTT. It translates to CATSGGSDRRQYF. The chain combines TRBV24-1 with TRBJ2-3, with a tentative D call TRBD2 (5 bases). CDR1 and CDR2 (germline): KGHDR, SFDVKD. CDR3 size: 13 residues. Trimming left V 5 bases short and J 11 bases short, with 16 bases between.

V and J are TRBV2 and TRBJ2-2; D remains ambiguous. Germline V CDR1 and CDR2: SNHLY, FYNNEI. CDR3 length: 13 residues. Trimming removed 2 bases from V and 8 bases from J, with 9 bases in between. The CDR3 is CASSEIVVGELFF. CDR3 DNA sequence: TGTGCCAGCAGTGAAATCGTAGTTGGGGAGCTGTTTTTT.

The V and J genes are TRBV28 and TRBJ2-7, with D perhaps TRBD1 (6 bases). The ends were cut back, 3 bases at V and 9 bases at J, with 12 bases in the middle. Germline V gene data show CDR1 as MDHEN and CDR2 as SYDVKM. This CDR3 has 12 residues. Here the CDR3 DNA reads TGTGCCAGCAGTTTGCCAGGACAGCCGCAGTACTTC. Its protein product is CASSLPGQPQYF.

The rearrangement uses TRBV18 and TRBJ1-2; D is unclear. The CDR3 consists of 13 residues. With 1 base removed from V and 7 bases from J, the gap between germline ends came to 10 bases. Germline-derived CDR1 and CDR2 are KGHSH and LQKENI. Here the CDR3 DNA reads TGTGCCAGCTCACCACGTGTCGGGGTTGGCTACACCTTC. Its protein is CASSPRVGVGYTF.

The chain links TRBV27 to TRBJ1-6; 7 nucleotides match TRBD1. The CDR3 loop spans 15 amino acids. Unmatched junction bases numbered 5, after V lost 2 bases and J lost 7 bases. Per germline, CDR1 MNHEY and CDR2 SMNVEV (reference sequence). The CDR3, as DNA: TGTGCCAGCAGTTTAGTAGGGACAGAGAATTCACCCCTCCACTTT. This encodes CASSLVGTENSPLHF.

CDR3 in amino acids: CATGQNYYEQYF. CDR3 bases: TGTGCCACCGGACAGAACTACTACGAGCAGTACTTC. The chain is built from TRBV5-4 and TRBJ2-7; possibly TRBD1 for D (6 bases). The CDR3 is 12 residues long. Germline-derived CDR1 and CDR2 are SGHNT and YYREEE (reference sequence). V gave up 9 bases and J gave up 3 bases, with 13 bases separating them. The full variable domain, rest sourced from reference TRBV5-4 and TRBJ2-7, is ETGVTQSPTHLIKTRGQQVTLRCSSQSGHNTVSWYQQALGQGPQFIFQYYREEENGRGNFPPRFSGLQFPNYSSELNVNALELDDSALYLCATGQNYYEQYFGPGTRLTVT.

The chain recombines TRBV30 with TRBJ2-1, with D possibly matching TRBD1 (6 bases). The germline gives CDR1 GTSNPN, CDR2 SVGIG (reference sequence). V was shortened by 0 bases and J by 10 bases, with 10 bases between the two germline ends. This CDR3 is built from 12 residues. In nucleotides, the CDR3 is TGTGCCTGGAGTGTACATAGGGGGGAGCAGTTCTTC. Translating it yields CAWSVHRGEQFF.

The V gene is TRBV10-3, the J gene TRBJ1-4; 7 nucleotides align to TRBD1. Per germline, CDR1 ENHRY and CDR2 SYGVKD. CDR3 length equals 15 residues. V dropped 10 bases and J dropped 7; count of bases not matched to a gene: 15. Written as DNA, the CDR3 is TGTGCCACGGGGGCGGCGAGGGGGCGAGCTGAAAAACTGTTTTTT. Translation gives CATGAARGRAEKLFF.

The V gene is TRBV27, the J gene TRBJ2-1; 7 positions agree with TRBD2. The J segment lost 10 bases and the V segment lost 0 bases, leaving 15 bases of the junction unmatched. Germline loops: CDR1 MNHEY, CDR2 SMNVEV (reference sequence). This CDR3 spans 17 amino acids. The DNA of the CDR3 is TGTGCCAGCAGTTTATCGCGGCTAGCGGCGATCAATCGGGAGCAGTTCTTC. Encoded protein: CASSLSRLAAINREQFF.

V and J are TRBV29-1 and TRBJ2-7; the D is unclear. The CDR3 spans 14 residues. Trimming shortened V by 2 bases and J by 1 base, and 12 bases separated the two germline ends. The V gene's germline CDR1 is SQVTM and CDR2 ANQGSEA. The CDR3 is CSVESTPRSYEQYF. CDR3 DNA: TGCAGCGTTGAAAGTACACCGAGGTCCTACGAGCAGTACTTC.

The chain is built from TRBV9 and TRBJ1-4; 9 bases map to TRBD1. Unmatched junction bases numbered 1, after V lost 8 bases and J lost 5 bases. This CDR3 comprises 12 residues. Germline CDR1 SGDLS, CDR2 YYNGEE. CDR3 protein: CASGTGNEKLFF. DNA of the CDR3: TGTGCCAGTGGGACAGGGAATGAAAAACTGTTTTTT.

The chain carries TRBV10-2 and TRBJ2-1, with 10 bases identical to TRBD2. CDR1 and CDR2 (germline): WSHSY, SAAADI. J was trimmed by 2 bases and V by 10 bases; bases with no gene match: 5. The CDR3 loop spans 14 amino acids. The DNA for the CDR3 is TGCGCCACCAACAGCGGGAGGGCCTACAATGAGCAGTTCTTC. Translating gives CATNSGRAYNEQFF.

V is TRBV28 and J is TRBJ1-2; D remains ambiguous. The germline V and J ends were trimmed by 5 bases and 7 bases, with 17 bases remaining between them. The CDR3 has 14 residues. CDR1 is MDHEN, CDR2 SYDVKM, per germline. The CDR3 sequence is CASSLAGGRGGYTF. The CDR3, as DNA: TGTGCCAGCAGTCTCGCCGGAGGGCGAGGTGGCTACACCTTC.

The chain has TRBV7-2 and TRBJ2-3; 7 nucleotides line up with TRBD2. Germline V gene data show CDR1 as SGHTA and CDR2 as FQGNSA. This CDR3 contains 14 residues. V lost 4 bases, J lost 0 bases, and 1 base stayed unmatched. In DNA form, the CDR3 reads TGTGCCAGCAGCTGGGGGGGGAGCACAGATACGCAGTATTTT. It is translated as CASSWGGSTDTQYF.

The chain couples TRBV11-2 to TRBJ1-6, with D tentatively TRBD1 (6 bases). Germline values: CDR1 SGHAT, CDR2 FQNNGV. V lost 5 bases, J lost 11 bases, and 19 bases lay in between. The CDR3 covers 15 residues. CDR3 sequence: CASSTIQGPRPPLHF. The DNA for the CDR3 is TGTGCCAGCAGCACCATCCAGGGGCCCCGCCCACCCCTCCACTTT. The variable domain in full, completed from reference TRBV11-2 and TRBJ1-6, reads EAGVAQSPRYKIIEKRQSVAFWCNPISGHATLYWYQQILGQGPKLLIQFQNNGVVDDSQLPKDRFSAERLKGVDSTLKIQPAKLEDSAVYLCASSTIQGPRPPLHFGNGTRLTVT.

The V and J genes are TRBV6-5 and TRBJ1-5, with 7 bases lining up with TRBD1. V gave up 5 bases and J gave up 5 bases; unmatched junction bases: 3. The CDR3 runs to 13 residues. CDR1 and CDR2 from the germline V gene are MNHEY and SVGAGI. This CDR3 is CASSRDRDQPQHF. The CDR3 DNA reads TGTGCCAGCAGTAGAGACAGGGATCAGCCCCAGCATTTT.

This chain uses TRBV9 with TRBJ1-3; D may be TRBD1 (6 bases). CDR1 is SGDLS and CDR2 is YYNGEE in the germline V gene. The CDR3 runs to 16 residues. Trimming cost V 3 bases and J 4 bases, with 17 bases left between them. The CDR3 region has the DNA TGTGCCAGCAGCGCCGGGGGGGCGCGACGAGGAAACACCATATATTTT. Protein sequence: CASSAGGARRGNTIYF. Together with reference TRBV9 and TRBJ1-3, the CDR3 gives the full variable domain: DSGVTQTPKHLITATGQRVTLRCSPRSGDLSVYWYQQSLDQGLQFLIQYYNGEERAKGNILERFSAQQFPDLHSELNLSSLELGDSALYFCASSAGGARRGNTIYFGEGSWLTVV.

V usage is TRBV6-4 and J usage is TRBJ1-2; a possible D gene is TRBD1 (6 bases). The germline V gene encodes CDR1 MRHNA and CDR2 SNTAGT. The CDR3 extends over 13 amino acids. Trimming left V 4 bases short and J 7 bases short, with 13 bases between. CDR3 in amino acids: CASSAQMGAGYTF. The CDR3 DNA reads as TGTGCCAGCAGTGCCCAGATGGGGGCTGGCTACACCTTC.

This clone was found once. The chain couples TRBV5-1 to TRBJ1-3, with D uncertain. This CDR3 is built from 15 residues. Trimming pared 5 bases from V and 0 bases from J, leaving 12 bases between. The germline V gene encodes CDR1 SGHRS and CDR2 YFSETQ. This CDR3 is CASSSYPSSGNTIYF. The CDR3, as DNA: TGCGCCAGCAGTTCCTACCCGAGCTCTGGAAACACCATATATTTT.

V gene TRBV4-2 combines with J gene TRBJ1-4; perhaps TRBD1 as D (6 bases). The CDR3 is 16 residues long. Trimming took 0 bases from V and 7 from J, leaving 15 bases between them. Germline lookup yields CDR1 LGHNA and CDR2 YNFKEQ. CDR3 nucleotide sequence: TGTGCCAGCAGCCAAGATTGGGAGGGGGTCGGTGAAAAACTGTTTTTT. Translating gives CASSQDWEGVGEKLFF.

The V and J genes are TRBV5-1 and TRBJ2-3, with a possible D match to TRBD2 (6 bases). The CDR3 loop spans 15 amino acids. The germline V and J ends were trimmed by 0 bases and 2 bases, with 10 bases remaining between them. Germline V gene sequence: CDR1 SGHRS, CDR2 YFSETQ. The CDR3 loop reads CASSLEASATDTQYF. CDR3 bases: TGCGCCAGCAGCTTGGAGGCTAGCGCCACAGATACGCAGTATTTT.